The entry below gives a single T cell receptor beta chain sequence along with its context. This clone was counted a few times. It lacks a known antigen. Per-base qualities were not stored, and no clone one base away is much larger. Whole blood was collected in K2EDTA tubes by collaborating institutions according to the institutions' own protocols. For TCRbeta analysis, collaborators shipped samples in one of three forms: frozen whole blood, isolated PBMCs, or DNA extracted from either of those sample types. The data were taken from a study of blood T cell repertoires in COVID-19 (TCRdb year 2020). Concerning the study at large: The collaborator samples originated in the United States, Italy and Spain and spanned the acute and convalescent phases of COVID-19. The samples were drawn from two sources: the first 160 participants of the ongoing ImmuneRACE study, and 1,000 to 1,500 subjects contributed by 6 global collaborators. The sample metadata nearly always contained a de-identified subject ID, COVID-19 status, age in years and sex. Where HLA class I and class II types were available, the types were taken from metadata supplied by the sample provider, not from assay-based typing. The dataset comprised deeply sampled blood TCRbeta repertoires from subjects exposed to, actively infected with, or recovered from COVID-19. A freely available public database, intended as a resource for researchers studying the immune response to SARS-CoV-2, is where the repertoires were released. The prospective study material was composed of cDNA or gDNA derived from T cells, B-cell-depleted T cells, or PBMCs.

TCRbeta CDR3 regions were amplified from genomic DNA by means of the immunoSEQ Assay, a bias-controlled multiplex PCR. The original pipeline was this. Within the assay, amplification of reference gene primers was used to estimate how many nucleated cells each sample contained. To quantify the absolute abundance of each unique TCRbeta CDR3 rearrangement, sequence reads were collapsed and filtered. For each sample, productive Simpson clonality was calculated as the square root of Simpson's diversity index over productive rearrangements. TCRdb limited this immuneACCESS table to in-frame rearrangements with V and J called. A share of clones is missing; checked studies link under half to unresolved V genes, and the rest is unexplained. That table furnishes V, J and clone size, whereas the DNA furnished D and trimming. This sample comprises approximately 31,000 clones, around 91% of them detected only once. The ten largest clones capture roughly 1.4% of the sample.

Study-level results and caveats: Clinical and demographic metadata were provided uncurated, with the amount varying by source and participant.

The germline V gene supplies CDR1 KGHSH and CDR2 LQKENI. Cut back by 0 bases and 0 bases, the V and J ends lie 8 bases apart. The CDR3 contains 15 residues, cysteine and phenylalanine counted. The DNA shown is the 45-base CDR3, in frame from base 1. The chain is made from TRBV18 and TRBJ1-1, with the D gene call left open. The source material was peripheral blood. The receptor's source is a man aged 60-69 years with active COVID-19. The CDR3 region: CASSPPTQMNTEAFF. The bases read TGTGCCAGCTCACCACCGACACAAATGAACACTGAAGCTTTCTTT.